This TCR beta chain originates from a study of blood T cell repertoires in COVID-19. Overall study context: Material from acute and convalescent COVID-19 was sourced from the United States, Italy and Spain. PBMCs, B-cell-depleted T cells, or T cells were the source of the cDNA or gDNA that made up the material.

In the authors' methods: For nucleated cells, counts were estimated from reference gene primer amplification. Profiled with immunoSEQ multiplex PCR; TCRdb holds only in-frame clones, not every one. The D gene and trimming were derived from the DNA, and the V and J assignments and clone size from that table. The repertoire holds about 150,000 clones, around 87% seen once, with about 4% in the top ten. This CDR3 spans 15 amino acids. V trimming: 5 bases; J trimming: 1 base; junction bases outside the gene matches: 6. Germline CDR1 SGHNT, CDR2 YENEEA. The sequenced sample consisted of peripheral blood. This sequence joins TRBV11-3 and TRBJ1-1, with 8 bases identical to TRBD1. This receptor was taken from a woman in her fifties or sixties with active or convalescent COVID-19. The CDR3 reads CASSPRGTGNTEAFF. CDR3 DNA: TGTGCCAGCAGCCCCCGTGGGACAGGGAACACTGAAGCTTTCTTT. Based on the CDR3 plus reference TRBV11-3 and TRBJ1-1, the full variable domain is EAGVVQSPRYKIIEKKQPVAFWCNPISGHNTLYWYLQNLGQGPELLIRYENEEAVDDSQLPKDRFSAERLKGVDSTLKIQPAELGDSAVYLCASSPRGTGNTEAFFGQGTRLTVV.